A single sample gave rise to the 6 T cell receptor beta chains below, sequenced in a study of blood T cells in healthy people across ages. The second PCR ran roughly 7 to 12 cycles with a sample-barcoded 5' primer and J-beta primers. TCRdb called the 5' RACE reads again in MiXCR, with one record for every CDR3 protein. The profile shows 550,000 to 800,000 distinct CDR3 sequences, 21% of them singletons. Sequenced sample: blood. These receptors all stem from a man aged 65 to 85 in good health.

The gene calls are TRBV15 and TRBJ1-2; D not resolved. V dropped 2 bases and J dropped 1 base, with 14 bases sitting between them. This CDR3 comprises 16 residues. CDR1 and CDR2 (germline): LNHNV, YYDKDF (reference sequence). CDR3 sequence reads: CATSRQLSRVNYGYTF. Written as DNA, the CDR3 is TGTGCCACCAGCAGACAATTGTCGAGAGTTAACTATGGCTACACCTTC.

In DNA form, the CDR3 reads TGCAGTGCAAGACAGGGGGTCATGAACACTGAAGCTTTCTTT. Translating it yields CSARQGVMNTEAFF. The chain carries TRBV20-1 and TRBJ1-1, with TRBD1 matching over 9 bases. The V segment lost 6 bases and the J segment 0 bases; nucleotides outside the gene matches: 5. This CDR3 region has 14 residues. The germline V gene encodes CDR1 DFQATT and CDR2 SNEGSKA (reference sequence).

The chain is built from TRBV7-9 and TRBJ1-3; D unresolved. Between the trimmed V and J ends, which lost 5 bases and 0 bases, there was a span of 14 bases. This CDR3 is 16 amino acids long. The germline V gene encodes CDR1 SEHNR and CDR2 FQNEAQ (reference sequence). CDR3 in amino acids: CASSPPAASSGNTIYF. The CDR3 DNA sequence: TGTGCCAGCAGCCCCCCGGCGGCGAGCTCTGGAAACACCATATATTTT.

This clonotype showed up just a few times. This chain links TRBV28 with TRBJ2-5, with D perhaps matching TRBD1 (5 bases). The CDR3 has 14 amino acids. Germline values: CDR1 MDHEN, CDR2 SYDVKM. The V end was cut by 3 bases, the J end by 5 bases, with 13 bases between. This CDR3 reads CASSFARGAETQYF. In nucleotides, the CDR3 is TGTGCCAGCAGTTTTGCCCGTGGGGCGGAGACCCAGTACTTC.

This clonotype showed up just a few times. V gene TRBV12-3 or TRBV12-4 combines with J gene TRBJ2-3; D not certain. The CDR3 runs to 12 residues. V lost 2 bases, J lost 5 bases, and 5 bases lay in between. The CDR3 DNA reads TGTGCCAGCAGTTTAATCCTAGATACGCAGTATTTT. Residues: CASSLILDTQYF.

The CDR3 DNA reads as TGTGCCAGCAGCGAGACCTGGGGCGGTAACTATGGCTACACCTTC. It translates to CASSETWGGNYGYTF. This chain connects TRBV5-6 to TRBJ1-2; D possibly corresponds to TRBD1 (5 bases). The V gene lost 4 bases and the J gene lost 1 base, with 14 bases spanning the gap. Germline assignment: CDR1 SGHDT and CDR2 YYEEEE. The CDR3 is 15 amino acids.